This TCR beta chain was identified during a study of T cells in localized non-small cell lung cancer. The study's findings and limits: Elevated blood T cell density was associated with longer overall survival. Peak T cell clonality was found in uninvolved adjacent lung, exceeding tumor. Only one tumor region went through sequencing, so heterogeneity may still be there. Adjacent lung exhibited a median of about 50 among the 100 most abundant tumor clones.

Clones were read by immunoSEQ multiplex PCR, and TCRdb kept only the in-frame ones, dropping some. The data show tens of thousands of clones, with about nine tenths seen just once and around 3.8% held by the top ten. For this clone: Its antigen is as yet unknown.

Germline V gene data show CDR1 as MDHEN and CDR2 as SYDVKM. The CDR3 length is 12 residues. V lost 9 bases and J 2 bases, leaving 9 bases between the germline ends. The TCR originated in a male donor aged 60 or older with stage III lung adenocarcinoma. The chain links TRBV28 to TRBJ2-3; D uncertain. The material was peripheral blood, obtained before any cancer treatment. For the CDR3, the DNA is TGTGCCAGTAACCCTCCCACAGATACGCAGTATTTT. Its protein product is CASNPPTDTQYF.